These T cell receptor beta chains were read from a single sample in a study of blood T cells in healthy people across ages. In TCRdb, the 5' RACE reads were re-called with MiXCR into one record per CDR3 protein. The sample has about 680,000 distinct CDR3 sequences, roughly 50% seen once; the top ten hold about 32%. The sequencing input was blood. The receptor source for this set is a woman aged 55-75 years in good health. Both conserved end residues are part of each CDR3. Fields, in order: D gene, clone size, V gene, J gene, CDR3 DNA, CDR3 protein. D genes are given only for firm matches. The size entry is marked missing in some rows and otherwise reads once, few, many or a size class.

NA	many	TRBV4-3	TRBJ2-1	TGCGCCAGCAGCGGGCGTAGTACAGGGGAGCAGTTCTTC	CASSGRSTGEQFF
NA	NA	TRBV20-1	TRBJ1-2	TGCAGTGCTAGAGATCCGGAAAGTGGAGAACCTAACTATGGCTACACCTTC	CSARDPESGEPNYGYTF
TRBD2	few	TRBV15	TRBJ2-5	TGTGCCACCAGCAGAGGGGCCGGGGGGATCGAGACCCAGTACTTC	CATSRGAGGIETQYF
NA	NA	TRBV6-5	TRBJ1-2	TGTGCCAGCAGTTACCAGACAGCGGCTGGCTACACCTTC	CASSYQTAAGYTF
NA	few	TRBV29-1	TRBJ2-5	TGCAGCGTTTTAGGGGTGGAGACCCAGTACTTC	CSVLGVETQYF
NA	NA	TRBV3-1	TRBJ2-1	TGTGCCAGCAGCCTTAGGGGGGCAGAGCAGTTCTTC	CASSLRGAEQFF
NA	few	TRBV15	TRBJ2-1	TGTGCCACCGCCACCGCGGGACGATACAATGAGCAGTTCTTC	CATATAGRYNEQFF
TRBD1	NA	TRBV28	TRBJ2-7	TGTGCCAGCAGCCCAACAGACAGGGGCTACGAGCAGTACTTC	CASSPTDRGYEQYF
NA	few	TRBV5-1	TRBJ1-2	TGCGCCAGCAGCCGGAAAACAAACCAGGGAGAGGCCTATGGCTACACCTTC	CASSRKTNQGEAYGYTF
TRBD1	NA	TRBV5-1	TRBJ2-7	TGCGCCAGCAGCAAGGGACAGGGGGCAGGTGGCTACGAGCAGTACTTC	CASSKGQGAGGYEQYF
NA	few	TRBV20-1	TRBJ1-4	TGCAGTGCCAGACCCGTAGGGCATGAAAAACTGTTTTTT	CSARPVGHEKLFF
NA	NA	TRBV5-1	TRBJ2-3	TGCGCCAGCAGCTCTCCTAAGGGCGGGATCACAGATACGCAGTATTTT	CASSSPKGGITDTQYF
TRBD2	once	TRBV10-3	TRBJ2-5	TGTGCCATCAGACCCGGACTAGCGGGAGTAAATGAGCAGTACTTC	CAIRPGLAGVNEQYF
TRBD2	few	TRBV5-1	TRBJ2-1	TGCGCCAGCAGCTTGGCCGGCGGGAGGGCCTACAATGAGCAGTTCTTC	CASSLAGGRAYNEQFF
NA	NA	TRBV7-9	TRBJ1-2	TGTGCCAGCAGCTTATCTCTCTCGGGCCGGGGCTATGGCTACACCTTC	CASSLSLSGRGYGYTF
TRBD2	NA	TRBV20-1	TRBJ2-5	TGCAGTGCTAGACTAGCGGGTGTGCAAGAGACCCAGTACTTC	CSARLAGVQETQYF
NA	NA	TRBV3-1	TRBJ1-1	TGTGCCAGCAGCCAACCGGGGCTGGAGACTGAAGCTTTCTTT	CASSQPGLETEAFF
TRBD1	NA	TRBV28	TRBJ1-1	TGTGCCAGCAGCCTCGAAAAAGTCGGACAGGGACACACTGAAGCTTTCTTT	CASSLEKVGQGHTEAFF
NA	NA	TRBV7-3	TRBJ2-3	TGTGCCAGCAGCCTCCACTTGGATACGCAGTATTTT	CASSLHLDTQYF
TRBD1	once	TRBV19	TRBJ1-2	TGTGCCAGTAGTCCCCTGGGACAGCGAAATTTCTATGGCTACACCTTC	CASSPLGQRNFYGYTF
TRBD1	NA	TRBV20-1	TRBJ1-2	TGCAGTGGGGACACAGGGGGCGGTGGCTACACCTTC	CSGDTGGGGYTF
NA	once	TRBV29-1	TRBJ2-5	TGCAGCGTTGAAGTCCAGAGATACCGAGAGACCCAGTACTTC	CSVEVQRYRETQYF
NA	few	TRBV2	TRBJ2-7	TGTGCCAGCAGTCCCACCCGGAGTCAGGAAGAGTACTTC	CASSPTRSQEEYF
TRBD2	NA	TRBV20-1	TRBJ2-7	TGCAGTGCTAGAGAAGCGGGAGGGTATTCCTACAATGAGCAGTACTTC	CSAREAGGYSYNEQYF
TRBD2	NA	TRBV20-1	TRBJ2-1	TGCAGTGCCCCGAGAGCGGGAGAGTACAATGAGCAGTTCTTC	CSAPRAGEYNEQFF
TRBD2	NA	TRBV5-5	TRBJ2-1	TGTGCCAGCAGCTTTGGCGGACTAGCGGGGGGAGAGCAGTTCTTC	CASSFGGLAGGEQFF
TRBD1	once	TRBV29-1	TRBJ1-5	TGCAGCGTCGACAGGGGTCAAGGACAGCCCCAGCATTTT	CSVDRGQGQPQHF
TRBD2	NA	TRBV20-1	TRBJ2-7	TGCAGTGCTAGAGATCGAGTAGCGGGGGCGAGGGAGCAGTACTTC	CSARDRVAGAREQYF
NA	few	TRBV7-9	TRBJ1-2	TGTGCCAGCAACCAGGGACAAGATGGCTACACCTTC	CASNQGQDGYTF
TRBD2	NA	TRBV5-1	TRBJ2-1	TGCGCCAGCAGCCCCGGGGCTAGCGGGAGTTCCTACAATGAGCAGTTCTTC	CASSPGASGSSYNEQFF